This TCR beta chain comes out of a study of Ad26.COV2.S vaccination and SARS-CoV-2 variants. The treatment is: roughly 18 received Ad26.COV2.S at low or high dose, single or two shots; roughly five received placebo; per-sample allocation not given. Sampling happened 63 days after the first vaccine or placebo injection. The donor's status was that of an adult aged 18-55 years in Boston. The repertoire was sequenced with immunoSEQ multiplex PCR; TCRdb's copy has only in-frame clones and lacks some. The sample yields around 400,000 clones, over 75% seen once. The CDR3 contains 13 residues. Trimming stripped 4 bases from V and 1 base from J, with 4 bases between. This clone appeared a single time.

The TCR was taken from a person aged 18 to 59 who received the Ad26.COV2.S COVID-19 vaccine or a placebo. Sequences were derived from peripheral blood, sampled in a trial of Ad26.COV2.S vaccine versus placebo. The genes are TRBV12-3 or TRBV12-4 and TRBJ2-2; D is unclear. Written as DNA, the CDR3 is TGTGCCAGCAGTTCACAGAACACCGGGGAGCTGTTTTTT. It translates to CASSSQNTGELFF.